The T cell receptor (beta chain) under discussion was sequenced for a study of PD-1 blockade in classical Hodgkin lymphoma. Turning to the study itself: Nivolumab was administered to patients intravenously at 3 mg/kg every 2 weeks.

In the case of this clone: As yet, its antigen is unknown.

General observations from the study: Those starting nivolumab under 1 year post-ASCT were excluded. Differences between repertoires have undefined causes, possibly disease activity or prior therapy.

Specified time point: cycle 4 day 1 (C4D1), after about 6 weeks of nivolumab. The patients all showed relapse after autologous stem cell transplantation, while their brentuximab vedotin exposure varied. Complete response, partial response or progressive disease constituted the best responses recorded. The trim removed 6 bases at V and 9 bases at J, leaving 7 bases unmatched. Germline CDR1 is MNHNS and CDR2 is SASEGT. This CDR3 comprises 14 residues. Using immunoSEQ multiplex PCR, the repertoire was profiled, and TCRdb retains in-frame clones only, with some absent. The data show tens of thousands of clones, about four fifths seen once.

Sequenced material: peripheral blood mononuclear cells (PBMCs), taken before the fourth cycle of nivolumab. The sequence came from a human donor with classical Hodgkin lymphoma. The V and J genes are TRBV6-1 and TRBJ2-1; TRBD1 aligns across 11 bases. Written as DNA, the CDR3 is TGTGCCAGCAGGGATGGACAGGGGGCGACTGAGCAGTTCTTC. Translated: CASRDGQGATEQFF.